The TCR beta chain described here comes from a study of PD-1 blockade in classical Hodgkin lymphoma. Study outcomes and limitations: The study found complete responders had baseline diversity similar to newly diagnosed patients. Baseline TCR diversity was reportedly lower in newly diagnosed patients than in healthy donors. It was reported as lower still in relapsed/refractory patients. With CD4+ cells, TCR diversity rose significantly by C4D1, but not with CD8+ cells.

Produced via immunoSEQ multiplex PCR; TCRdb's table is partial and in-frame only. Here the sample spans 30,000 or so clones, approximately 92% being singletons. Concerning this clone: Its antigen is still unknown.

Every one of the patients relapsed after autologous stem cell transplantation (brentuximab vedotin exposure was variable). Using magnetic negative selection, the CD4+ T cells were separated out of thawed PBMCs. Classifying best responses yielded complete response, partial response or progressive disease. Sequenced material: CD4+ T cells from blood, taken at baseline. The receptor was isolated from a human donor with classical Hodgkin lymphoma.

CDR3 amino acids: CASSYSMRTGRTEAFF. CDR3 nucleotides: TGTGCCAGCAGTTACTCGATGCGGACAGGGAGGACTGAAGCTTTCTTT. The chain recombines TRBV6-5 with TRBJ1-1, with 8 bases matching TRBD1. This CDR3 contains 16 residues. CDR1 MNHEY and CDR2 SVGAGI come from the germline V gene. V shed 0 bases, J shed 5 bases, and the junction held 8 bases outside the gene matches.